These 23 T cell receptor beta chains originate from one sample sequenced in a study of T cell responses to AZD1222 COVID-19 vaccine. Produced via immunoSEQ multiplex PCR; TCRdb's table is partial and in-frame only. Here the sample spans 150,000 or so clones, around 94% being singletons. Material: peripheral blood, obtained 28 days after the second AZD1222 dose. The receptors were sampled from an adult who received the AZD1222 COVID-19 vaccine.

In this sample, this clone turned up once. The rearrangement joins TRBV30 to TRBJ2-2; D call uncertain. Per germline, CDR1 GTSNPN and CDR2 SVGIG (reference sequence). Trimming pared 1 base from V and 6 bases from J, leaving 9 bases between. This CDR3 contains 13 residues. CDR3 protein: CAWSGIGPGELFF. The DNA of the CDR3 is TGTGCCTGGAGTGGGATCGGACCCGGGGAGCTGTTTTTT.

The chain uses TRBV28 and TRBJ2-7; the D gene is possibly TRBD1 (6 bases). The CDR3 spans 14 residues. V dropped 3 bases and J dropped 3 bases, with 12 bases sitting between them. Germline-derived CDR1 and CDR2 are MDHEN and SYDVKM. Here the CDR3 reads CASSLTGDNYEQYF. The CDR3 nucleotides read TGTGCCAGCAGTTTGACAGGTGATAACTACGAGCAGTACTTC.

The gene calls are TRBV19 and TRBJ2-1, with D possibly matching TRBD2 (6 bases). Trimming stripped 4 bases from V and 14 bases from J, with 15 bases between. CDR3 length: 12 residues. Germline V gene data show CDR1 as LNHDA and CDR2 as SQIVND (reference sequence). CDR3 nucleotide sequence: TGTGCCAGTAGTAGTGGGGGGACCGCCGAGTTCTTC. This translates into CASSSGGTAEFF. Full variable domain (missing parts from reference TRBV19 and TRBJ2-1): DGGITQSPKYLFRKEGQNVTLSCEQNLNHDAMYWYRQDPGQGLRLIYYSQIVNDFQKGDIAEGYSVSREKKESFPLTVTSAQKNPTAFYLCASSSGGTAEFFGPGTRLTVL.

This clone was picked up one time. This sequence joins TRBV5-1 and TRBJ2-1, with 10 bases that match TRBD2. The J segment lost 4 bases and the V segment lost 6 bases, leaving 13 bases of the junction unmatched. The CDR3 extends over 17 amino acids. Germline V gene sequence: CDR1 SGHRS, CDR2 YFSETQ. The chain's CDR3 is CASTKEPTSGKYNEQFF. The CDR3 DNA reads as TGCGCCAGCACCAAAGAGCCCACTAGCGGGAAATACAATGAGCAGTTCTTC.

The chain couples TRBV19 to TRBJ2-7, with D possibly being TRBD1 (7 bases). The V end was cut by 4 bases, the J end by 1 base, with 11 bases between. CDR3 length: 14 residues. The germline V gene encodes CDR1 LNHDA and CDR2 SQIVND (reference sequence). CDR3 nucleotide sequence: TGTGCCAGTAGTAGGACAGGAGGGTCCTACGAGCAGTACTTC. Its protein product is CASSRTGGSYEQYF.

CDR3 sequence (DNA): TGTGCCAGCAGCTTGATTTGGACCTCCAATTACGAGCAGTACTTC. This codes for CASSLIWTSNYEQYF. This rearrangement joins TRBV5-6 to TRBJ2-7, with D hard to call. Trimming pared 1 base from V and 4 bases from J, leaving 15 bases between. Germline V gene sequence: CDR1 SGHDT, CDR2 YYEEEE. The CDR3 runs 15 residues.

The chain employs TRBV28 and TRBJ1-1; D perhaps matches TRBD1 (6 bases). CDR3 size: 21 residues. Trimming stripped 4 bases from V and 0 bases from J, with 30 bases between. CDR1 is MDHEN and CDR2 is SYDVKM in the germline V gene. This chain's CDR3 is CASSSENLGRGGDQMNTEAFF. Written as DNA, the CDR3 is TGTGCCAGCAGTTCCGAAAATCTGGGAAGAGGGGGGGATCAGATGAACACTGAAGCTTTCTTT.

The CDR3 region has the DNA TGCGCCAGCAGCTTTTCTAGCGGGGGCACCTACGAGCAGTACTTC. As protein: CASSFSSGGTYEQYF. The J gene is TRBJ2-7, the V gene TRBV5-1; 10 bases agree with TRBD2. This CDR3 is 15 amino acids long. With 2 bases clipped from V and 2 bases from J, the junction kept 4 bases outside the gene matches. CDR1 and CDR2 (germline): SGHRS, YFSETQ.

The chain employs TRBV27 and TRBJ2-7; 9 positions match TRBD2. V gave up 6 bases and J gave up 2 bases; unmatched junction bases: 8. Germline V CDR1 and CDR2: MNHEY, SMNVEV (reference sequence). The CDR3 consists of 15 residues. The CDR3 nucleotides read TGTGCCAGCAGCCCCGGGGGCGGGAGGGCCTACGAGCAGTACTTC. Protein product: CASSPGGGRAYEQYF.

This clone was seen more than once but under ten times. The rearrangement joins TRBV7-9 to TRBJ2-7, with D hard to call. Germline V gene sequence: CDR1 SEHNR, CDR2 FQNEAQ (reference sequence). The CDR3 extends over 15 amino acids. Trimming cost V 0 bases and J 1 base, with 10 bases left between them. This CDR3 is CASSLARSGSYEQYF. The CDR3 nucleotides read TGTGCCAGCAGCTTAGCCCGTAGTGGGTCCTACGAGCAGTACTTC.

V is TRBV30 and J is TRBJ1-1; possibly TRBD1 for D (6 bases). The CDR3 has 13 amino acids. Germline CDR1 is GTSNPN and CDR2 is SVGIG (reference sequence). In nucleotides, the CDR3 is TGTGCTTGTCAACAGGGAGTGAACACTGAAGCTTTCTTT. It translates to CACQQGVNTEAFF.

The V call is TRBV29-1, the J call TRBJ2-1; 12 nucleotides line up with TRBD2. Per the germline V gene, CDR1 is SQVTM and CDR2 is ANQGSEA. This CDR3 contains 14 residues. V was clipped by 5 bases and J by 3 bases; unmatched bases: 2. The chain's CDR3 is CSVRTSGNYNEQFF. CDR3 DNA: TGCAGCGTTAGGACTAGCGGGAACTACAATGAGCAGTTCTTC.

The genes are TRBV10-3 and TRBJ2-7; the match to TRBD2 covers 9 bases. Germline V lookup: CDR1 ENHRY, CDR2 SYGVKD. The CDR3 loop spans 15 amino acids. After removal of 10 bases from V and 1 base from J, the junction contained 11 bases not matched to a gene. CDR3: CATQSAGGTSYEQYF. The CDR3, as DNA: TGTGCCACCCAGAGTGCGGGAGGGACTTCCTACGAGCAGTACTTC.

V and J are TRBV4-3 and TRBJ2-4; 9 bases match TRBD2. Losses at the gene ends were 0 bases for V and 5 bases for J; bases not matched to a gene: 8. This CDR3 contains 17 residues. Germline CDR1 and CDR2: LGHNA and YSLEER. The CDR3 spells CASSQDTAGGRENIQYF. CDR3 DNA sequence: TGCGCCAGCAGCCAAGATACGGCGGGAGGGAGGGAAAACATTCAGTACTTC.

The V call is TRBV19, the J call TRBJ2-2, with 7 positions matching TRBD2. CDR3 size: 17 residues. CDR1 LNHDA and CDR2 SQIVND come from the germline V gene (reference sequence). V was pared by 1 base and J by 5 bases, with 10 bases of the junction left unmatched. The CDR3 loop reads CASSIGSGIRQTGELFF. The CDR3 nucleotides read TGTGCCAGTAGTATAGGGAGCGGGATCAGACAAACCGGGGAGCTGTTTTTT.

V gene TRBV29-1 combines with J gene TRBJ1-2; 10 bases align to TRBD1. V was pared by 4 bases and J by 2 bases, with 10 bases of the junction left unmatched. Per germline, CDR1 SQVTM and CDR2 ANQGSEA. CDR3 length: 16 residues. The CDR3 sequence is CSVGTVLGQGNYGYTF. The CDR3 DNA reads as TGCAGCGTTGGTACGGTTCTGGGACAGGGGAACTATGGCTACACCTTC.

The rearrangement joins TRBV20-1 to TRBJ1-5, with unresolved D. The ends were cut back, 3 bases at V and 6 bases at J, with 9 bases in the middle. Germline lookup yields CDR1 DFQATT and CDR2 SNEGSKA (reference sequence). This CDR3 contains 12 residues. The CDR3 here is CSASRWGQPQHF. The CDR3, as DNA: TGCAGTGCTAGTAGGTGGGGTCAGCCCCAGCATTTT.

The rearrangement uses TRBV28 and TRBJ2-7; 7 bases map to TRBD1. The CDR3 covers 15 residues. Germline assignment: CDR1 MDHEN and CDR2 SYDVKM. The V gene end was trimmed by 6 bases and the J gene end by 2 bases; junction bases not matched to a gene: 10. DNA of the CDR3: TGTGCCAGCAGCCCGACAGGGACCCCGACCTACGAGCAGTACTTC. The encoded protein is CASSPTGTPTYEQYF.

The rearrangement links TRBV28 to TRBJ1-6; D gene uncertain. Trimming stripped 3 bases from V and 10 bases from J, with 19 bases between. This CDR3 is built from 16 residues. Germline V lookup: CDR1 MDHEN, CDR2 SYDVKM. The CDR3 coding sequence is TGTGCCAGCAGTTTGCCTTTTCAAGGCGTCGGGTCACCCCTCCACTTT. It is translated as CASSLPFQGVGSPLHF.

The CDR3 coding sequence is TGTGCCAGCTCACCGGGACAGGGCCAAGAGACCCAGTACTTC. Translation: CASSPGQGQETQYF. V is TRBV18 and J is TRBJ2-5; 9 nucleotides agree with TRBD1. With V trimmed by 3 bases and J by 1 base, 0 bases remained unmatched. Germline V gene sequence: CDR1 KGHSH, CDR2 LQKENI. This CDR3 comprises 14 residues.

The rearrangement links TRBV28 to TRBJ2-7; TRBD1 aligns across 8 bases. The CDR3 extends over 15 amino acids. CDR1 is MDHEN and CDR2 is SYDVKM in the germline V gene. V shed 6 bases, J shed 3 bases, and the junction held 10 bases outside the gene matches. In DNA, the CDR3 is TGTGCCAGCAGACAGGACAGGGATGAAAGCTACGAGCAGTACTTC. Encoded protein: CASRQDRDESYEQYF. The full variable domain, with the rest looked up from reference TRBV28 and TRBJ2-7, is DVKVTQSSRYLVKRTGEKVFLECVQDMDHENMFWYRQDPGLGLRLIYFSYDVKMKEKGDIPEGYSVSREKKERFSLILESASTNQTSMYLCASRQDRDESYEQYFGPGTRLTVT.

The rearrangement links TRBV28 to TRBJ2-2; 7 nucleotides match TRBD2. Germline V gives CDR1 MDHEN, CDR2 SYDVKM. V lost 7 bases, J lost 2 bases, and 13 bases stayed unmatched. This CDR3 is 17 amino acids long. CDR3 DNA: TGTGCCAGCACCCCTCGTTGGGCTAGCGGAAACACCGGGGAGCTGTTTTTT. It specifies CASTPRWASGNTGELFF.

The chain couples TRBV5-1 to TRBJ1-1; D unclear. CDR3 length: 11 amino acids. Germline CDR1 SGHRS, CDR2 YFSETQ. The V gene lost 4 bases and the J gene lost 1 base, with 2 bases spanning the gap. The CDR3: CASSQNTEAFF. DNA for the CDR3: TGCGCCAGCAGCCAGAACACTGAAGCTTTCTTT.